The 11 T cell receptor beta chains below all came from one sample that was sequenced in a study of shared clonotypes between healthy human individuals. TCRdb's copy holds only in-frame clones and misses some; the assay was immunoSEQ multiplex PCR. The sample lists hundreds of thousands of clones, more than 70% occurring once. The material sequenced was memory CD4+ T cells sorted from blood. As to subset: CD45RA-negative fraction. These receptors were collected from a woman in her 30s in good health.

Comment on this clone: The sample carries other DNA sequences with the same CDR3. The V gene is TRBV27, the J gene TRBJ2-7; TRBD2 matches at 9 bases. This CDR3 is built from 15 residues. Losses at the gene ends were 0 bases for V and 2 bases for J; bases not matched to a gene: 2. Germline assignment: CDR1 MNHEY and CDR2 SMNVEV (reference sequence). CDR3 DNA: TGTGCCAGCAGTTTATCTGCGGGAGGGCCCTACGAGCAGTACTTC. Translating gives CASSLSAGGPYEQYF.

The rearrangement joins TRBV4-1 to TRBJ2-3; TRBD2 matches 10 bases. Unmatched junction bases numbered 7, after V lost 1 base and J lost 6 bases. The CDR3 is made up of 16 amino acids. The germline V gene has CDR1 MGHRA and CDR2 YSYEKL. CDR3: CASSQGEREGSDTQYF. In nucleotides, the CDR3 is TGCGCCAGCAGCCAAGGGGAGCGGGAGGGCTCGGATACGCAGTATTTT.

The CDR3 bases are TGTGCCAGCAGTGGCCAGGCAGGTAAAGGTACAGATACGCAGTATTTT. It codes for CASSGQAGKGTDTQYF. The chain uses TRBV2 and TRBJ2-3; unclear D gene. Germline CDR1 SNHLY, CDR2 FYNNEI. CDR3 size: 16 residues. V was clipped by 4 bases and J by 3 bases, with 17 bases between them.

V is TRBV28 and J is TRBJ1-2; D may be TRBD1 (5 bases). The germline V gene has CDR1 MDHEN and CDR2 SYDVKM. There are 11 residues in the CDR3. V lost 8 bases to trimming and J lost 5 bases, with 9 bases between them. CDR3 sequence: CASGGWYGYTF. The CDR3 DNA reads TGTGCCAGCGGGGGATGGTATGGCTACACCTTC.

The chain links TRBV4-1 to TRBJ2-2, with 11 nucleotides matching TRBD2. J was trimmed by 2 bases and V by 4 bases; bases with no gene match: 6. This CDR3 spans 17 amino acids. From germline, CDR1 is MGHRA and CDR2 YSYEKL. The DNA of the CDR3 is TGCGCCAGCAGCCGAGCGGGACTAGCGGAAAACACCGGGGAGCTGTTTTTT. Encoded protein: CASSRAGLAENTGELFF.

This clone has only one observation. The J gene is TRBJ2-3, the V gene TRBV28, with 12 bases that match TRBD2. V was pared by 4 bases and J by 6 bases, with 5 bases of the junction left unmatched. Germline V gene lookup returns CDR1 MDHEN and CDR2 SYDVKM. This CDR3 spans 15 amino acids. This CDR3 reads CASSYLAGGGDTQYF. CDR3 coding DNA: TGTGCCAGCAGTTATCTAGCGGGAGGGGGGGATACGCAGTATTTT.

The chain joins TRBV5-4 to TRBJ2-7; possibly TRBD1 for D (5 bases). CDR3 size: 15 residues. The ends were cut back, 0 bases at V and 0 bases at J, with 10 bases in the middle. Germline values: CDR1 SGHNT, CDR2 YYREEE (reference sequence). CDR3 protein: CASSLVGDSSYEQYF. The CDR3 DNA sequence: TGTGCCAGCAGCTTGGTAGGAGACAGCTCCTACGAGCAGTACTTC.

This rearrangement joins TRBV2 to TRBJ2-3, with 9 bases that match TRBD2. The CDR3 covers 14 residues. Germline V CDR1 and CDR2: SNHLY, FYNNEI. With V trimmed by 4 bases and J by 3 bases, 2 bases remained unmatched. This CDR3 reads CASSASGKTDTQYF. The CDR3 region has the DNA TGTGCCAGCAGTGCTAGCGGGAAGACAGATACGCAGTATTTT.

V and J are TRBV5-6 and TRBJ2-7; D remains ambiguous. Per the germline V gene, CDR1 is SGHDT and CDR2 is YYEEEE. The CDR3 covers 12 residues. Trimming took off 0 bases at V and 3 bases at J, with 4 bases between the two ends. The CDR3 spells CASSLEHYEQYF. The CDR3 DNA sequence: TGTGCCAGCAGCTTGGAGCACTACGAGCAGTACTTC. Complete variable domain (other parts from reference TRBV5-6 and TRBJ2-7): DAGVTQSPTHLIKTRGQQVTLRCSPKSGHDTVSWYQQALGQGPQFIFQYYEEEERQRGNFPDRFSGHQFPNYSSELNVNALLLGDSALYLCASSLEHYEQYFGPGTRLTVT.

The chain recombines TRBV30 with TRBJ1-1; 8 bases map to TRBD1. The V gene's germline CDR1 is GTSNPN and CDR2 SVGIG (reference sequence). V dropped 5 bases and J dropped 5; count of bases not matched to a gene: 7. This CDR3 is 13 amino acids long. The CDR3 protein is CAWGGQEATEAFF. In DNA form, the CDR3 reads TGTGCCTGGGGGGGACAGGAGGCGACTGAAGCTTTCTTT.

The J gene is TRBJ2-1, the V gene TRBV10-2; D not resolved. Trimming took off 6 bases at V and 0 bases at J, with 6 bases between the two ends. This CDR3 region has 13 residues. Germline V CDR1 and CDR2: WSHSY, SAAADI. The DNA of the CDR3 is TGCGCCAGCAGAGAGAGCTCCTACAATGAGCAGTTCTTC. It yields the protein CASRESSYNEQFF.